Sequencing of this TCR beta chain was carried out in a study of shared clonotypes between healthy human individuals. It was across several immunoSEQ plates that each subset's genomic DNA was evenly split. Generated by immunoSEQ multiplex PCR, the TCRdb table keeps only in-frame clones and is missing some. The sample lists some 1,600,000 clones, 95% to 99% occurring once. Donors comprised healthy HIV-negative adults lacking recent acute infections or vaccinations. Adults of Caucasian background living in Nashville, Tennessee made up all donors. Turning to this clone: Its antigen remains unknown.

Study-level results: Clonotypes that were shared across a handful of donors made up around 4.6% of naive CD4 clonotypes.

This TCR came from a man aged 25-45 years in good health. Sequenced: naive CD4+ T cells sorted from blood. Subset in this sample: CD45RA+ positively selected.

CDR3 in DNA: TGTGCCAGCAGCTTAAGGCGGGATTACAATGAGCAGTTCTTC. Protein product: CASSLRRDYNEQFF. The J gene is TRBJ2-1, the V gene TRBV7-2; D possibly corresponds to TRBD2 (6 bases). The length of the CDR3 is 14 residues. V lost 2 bases and J lost 4, with 9 bases in between. Germline assignment: CDR1 SGHTA and CDR2 FQGNSA.